The sequence of this T cell receptor beta chain was determined in a study of T cell responses to AZD1222 COVID-19 vaccine. This table comes from immunoSEQ multiplex PCR, and its TCRdb copy is limited to in-frame clones, with some not included. The profile shows roughly 100,000 clones, 90% of them singletons. V dropped 8 bases and J dropped 6 bases, with 6 bases sitting between them. The CDR3 is 10 amino acids. Germline lookup yields CDR1 KGHDR and CDR2 SFDVKD. Sequencing used peripheral blood, obtained 28 days after the second AZD1222 dose. The TCR comes from an adult who received the AZD1222 COVID-19 vaccine. The chain joins TRBV24-1 to TRBJ1-2; D remains ambiguous. The CDR3 region is CATTEHGYTF. The CDR3 DNA sequence: TGTGCCACCACGGAACATGGCTACACCTTC.